This T cell receptor beta chain was retrieved from a study of spatial heterogeneity in lung cancer. Overall study: The correlation between TCR transcript counts in tumor regions and a T cell module score from matched bulk RNA-seq was strong. Findings and caveats of the study: Tumor mutation counts were tracked by expanded intratumoral alpha and beta TCR counts.

This clonotype counts as medium-sized (0.01 to 0.1%). Its antigen is currently unknown. TCRdb analysed the 5' RACE reads with MiXCR anew, one entry per CDR3 protein. The sample consists of around 3,000 distinct CDR3 sequences, 10% of them appearing once. With 3 bases removed from V and 2 bases from J, the gap between germline ends came to 12 bases. Germline lookup yields CDR1 SGHDT and CDR2 YYEEEE. The CDR3 loop spans 14 amino acids. Indicated time point: sample taken at primary tumor resection. This chain links TRBV5-6 with TRBJ2-7; D may be TRBD1 (6 bases). The clonotype was recovered from a female donor with early-stage non-small cell lung cancer. Sequencing was performed on lung tumor tissue, taken at surgery. CDR3 sequence (DNA): TGTGCCAGCAGCTCCAGGGGAGAGGCCTACGAGCAGTACTTC. Encoded protein: CASSSRGEAYEQYF.